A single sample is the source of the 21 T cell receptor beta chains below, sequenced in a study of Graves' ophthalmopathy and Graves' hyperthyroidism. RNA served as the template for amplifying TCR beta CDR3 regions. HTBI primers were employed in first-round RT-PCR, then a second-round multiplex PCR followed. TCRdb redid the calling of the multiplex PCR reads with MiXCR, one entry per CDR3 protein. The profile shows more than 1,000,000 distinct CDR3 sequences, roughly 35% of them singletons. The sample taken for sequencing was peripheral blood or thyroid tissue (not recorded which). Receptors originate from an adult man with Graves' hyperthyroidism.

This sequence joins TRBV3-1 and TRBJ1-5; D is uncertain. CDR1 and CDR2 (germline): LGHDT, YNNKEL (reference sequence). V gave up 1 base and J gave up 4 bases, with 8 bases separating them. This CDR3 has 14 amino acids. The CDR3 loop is CASSQGPGNQPQHF. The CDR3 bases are TGTGCCAGCAGCCAAGGTCCGGGGAATCAGCCCCAGCATTTT.

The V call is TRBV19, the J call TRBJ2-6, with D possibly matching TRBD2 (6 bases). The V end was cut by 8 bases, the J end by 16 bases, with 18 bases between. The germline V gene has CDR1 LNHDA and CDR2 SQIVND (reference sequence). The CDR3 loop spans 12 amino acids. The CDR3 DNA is TGTGCCAGTGGAACAACGGGAGCCCTACTGACTTTC. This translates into CASGTTGALLTF.

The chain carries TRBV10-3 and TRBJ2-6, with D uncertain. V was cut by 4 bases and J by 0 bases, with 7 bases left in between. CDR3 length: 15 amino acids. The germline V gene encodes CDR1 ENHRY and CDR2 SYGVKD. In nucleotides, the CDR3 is TGTGCCATCAGTGGGATTAACTCTGGGGCCAACGTCCTGACTTTC. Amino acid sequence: CAISGINSGANVLTF.

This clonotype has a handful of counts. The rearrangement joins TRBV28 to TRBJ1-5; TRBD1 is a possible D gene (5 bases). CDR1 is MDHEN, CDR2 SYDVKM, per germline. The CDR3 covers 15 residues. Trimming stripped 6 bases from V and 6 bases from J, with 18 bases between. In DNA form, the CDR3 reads TGTGCCAGCAGCTTAACTTCGACAGCCGGTCAGCCCCAGCATTTT. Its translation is CASSLTSTAGQPQHF.

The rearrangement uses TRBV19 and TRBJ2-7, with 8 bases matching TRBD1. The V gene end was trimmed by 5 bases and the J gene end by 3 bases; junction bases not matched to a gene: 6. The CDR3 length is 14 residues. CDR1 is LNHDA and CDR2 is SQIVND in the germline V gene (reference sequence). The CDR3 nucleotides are TGTGCCAGTAGTCCGAGACAGGGGTACTACGAGCAGTACTTC. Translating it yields CASSPRQGYYEQYF.

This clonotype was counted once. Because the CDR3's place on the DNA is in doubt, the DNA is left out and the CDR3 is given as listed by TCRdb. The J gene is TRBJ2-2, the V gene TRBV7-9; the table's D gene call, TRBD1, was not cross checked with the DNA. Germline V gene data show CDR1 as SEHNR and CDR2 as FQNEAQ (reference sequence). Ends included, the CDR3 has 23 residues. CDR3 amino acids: CASSPDSRSYEQYFGPGTGELFF.

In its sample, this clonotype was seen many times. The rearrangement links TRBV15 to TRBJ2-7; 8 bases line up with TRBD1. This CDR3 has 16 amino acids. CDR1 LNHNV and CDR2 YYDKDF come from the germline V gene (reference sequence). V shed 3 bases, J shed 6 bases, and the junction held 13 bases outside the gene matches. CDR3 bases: TGTGCCACCAGCAGCTTGATTGTGACAGGGGTTCGCGAGCAGTACTTC. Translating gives CATSSLIVTGVREQYF.

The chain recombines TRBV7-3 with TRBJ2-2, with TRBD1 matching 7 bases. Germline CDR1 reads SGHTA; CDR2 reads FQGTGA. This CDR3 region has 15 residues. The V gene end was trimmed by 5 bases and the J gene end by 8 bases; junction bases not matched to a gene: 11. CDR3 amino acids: CASSVTGDPIGELFF. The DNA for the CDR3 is TGTGCCAGCAGCGTTACAGGGGACCCGATAGGGGAGCTGTTTTTT.

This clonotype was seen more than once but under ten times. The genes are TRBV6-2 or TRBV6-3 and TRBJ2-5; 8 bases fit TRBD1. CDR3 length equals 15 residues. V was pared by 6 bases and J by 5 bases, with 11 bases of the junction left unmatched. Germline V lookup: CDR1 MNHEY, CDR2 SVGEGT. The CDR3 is CASSSSRDRRETQYF. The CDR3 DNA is TGTGCCAGCAGCTCCTCACGGGACAGGCGCGAGACCCAGTACTTC.

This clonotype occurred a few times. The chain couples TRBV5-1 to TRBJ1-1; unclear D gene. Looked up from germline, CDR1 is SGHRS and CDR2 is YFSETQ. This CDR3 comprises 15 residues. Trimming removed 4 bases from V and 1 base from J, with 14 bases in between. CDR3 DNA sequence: TGCGCCAGCAGCCCCTGGGCGGCGGCGAACACTGAAGCTTTCTTT. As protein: CASSPWAAANTEAFF.

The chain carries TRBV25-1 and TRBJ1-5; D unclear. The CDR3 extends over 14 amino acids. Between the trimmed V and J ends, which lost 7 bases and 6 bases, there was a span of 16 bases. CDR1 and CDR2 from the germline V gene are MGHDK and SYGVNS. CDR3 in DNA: TGTGCCAGCACTATATCCTCACCTGCTCAGCCCCAGCATTTT. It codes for CASTISSPAQPQHF.

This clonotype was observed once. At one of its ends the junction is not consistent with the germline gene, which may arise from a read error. CDR3 in DNA: TGCGCCAGCAGTTTATCACAGGGGGCTACTGGAAACACCATATATTTT. The encoded protein is CASSLSQGATGNTIYF. This chain uses TRBV7-9 with TRBJ1-3, with TRBD1 matching 9 bases. The V gene's germline CDR1 is SEHNR and CDR2 FQNEAQ (reference sequence). The CDR3 totals 16 residues.

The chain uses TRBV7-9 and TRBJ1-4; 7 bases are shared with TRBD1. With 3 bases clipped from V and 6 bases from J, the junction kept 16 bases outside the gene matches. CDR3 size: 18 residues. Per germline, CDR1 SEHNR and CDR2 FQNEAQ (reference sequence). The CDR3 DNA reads TGTGCCAGCAGCTTTCCGGGCATGTGGGCTACAGGGGATGAAAAACTGTTTTTT. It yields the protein CASSFPGMWATGDEKLFF.

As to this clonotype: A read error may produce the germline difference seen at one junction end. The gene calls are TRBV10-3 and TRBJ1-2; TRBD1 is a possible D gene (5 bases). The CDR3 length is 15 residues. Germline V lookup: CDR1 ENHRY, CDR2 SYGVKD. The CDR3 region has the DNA TGTGCCGTCAGCACGGGGCAGGGAAACCTCCATGGCTACACCTTC. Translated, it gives CAVSTGQGNLHGYTF.

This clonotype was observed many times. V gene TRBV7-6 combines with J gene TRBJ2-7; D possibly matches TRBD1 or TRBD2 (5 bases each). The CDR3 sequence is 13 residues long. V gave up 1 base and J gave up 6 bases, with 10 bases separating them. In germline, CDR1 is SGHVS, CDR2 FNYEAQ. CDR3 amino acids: CASSLGSGREQYF. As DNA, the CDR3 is TGTGCCAGCAGCTTAGGATCGGGACGCGAGCAGTACTTC.

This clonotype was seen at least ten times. This CDR3 reads CSARDGPYEQYF. In DNA form, the CDR3 reads TGCAGTGCTAGAGACGGTCCCTACGAGCAGTACTTC. The chain is built from TRBV20-1 and TRBJ2-7; D call uncertain. The V gene's germline CDR1 is DFQATT and CDR2 SNEGSKA (reference sequence). This CDR3 region has 12 residues. V was cut by 0 bases and J by 2 bases, with 5 bases left in between.

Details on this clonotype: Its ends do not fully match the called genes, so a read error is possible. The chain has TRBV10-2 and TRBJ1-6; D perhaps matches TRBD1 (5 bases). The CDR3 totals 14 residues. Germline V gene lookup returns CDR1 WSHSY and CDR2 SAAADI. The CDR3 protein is CAAHRGSNNSPLHF. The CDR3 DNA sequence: TGTGCCGCCCACCGGGGCAGCAATAATTCACCCCTCCACTTT.

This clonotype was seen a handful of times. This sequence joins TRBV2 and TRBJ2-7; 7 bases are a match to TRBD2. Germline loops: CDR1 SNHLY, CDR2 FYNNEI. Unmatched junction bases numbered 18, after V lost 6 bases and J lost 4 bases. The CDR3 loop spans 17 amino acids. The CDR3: CASSQDRDGRNFYEQYF. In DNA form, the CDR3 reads TGTGCCAGCAGCCAAGATCGGGACGGGAGGAATTTTTACGAGCAGTACTTC.

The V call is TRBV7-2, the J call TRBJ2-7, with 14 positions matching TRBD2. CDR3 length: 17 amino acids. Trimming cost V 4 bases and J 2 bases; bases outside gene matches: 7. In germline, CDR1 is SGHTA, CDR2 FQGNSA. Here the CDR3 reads CASSSPRGLAGAYEQYF. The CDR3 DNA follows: TGTGCCAGCAGCTCCCCACGGGGACTAGCGGGAGCCTACGAGCAGTACTTC.

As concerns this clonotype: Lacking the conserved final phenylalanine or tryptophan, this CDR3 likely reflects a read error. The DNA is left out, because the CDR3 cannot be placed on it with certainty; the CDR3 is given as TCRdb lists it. The chain's CDR3 is CASSEISR. This chain links TRBV10-2 with TRBJ2-7. Germline V gene data show CDR1 as WSHSY and CDR2 as SAAADI. Both ends counted, the CDR3 spans 8 residues.

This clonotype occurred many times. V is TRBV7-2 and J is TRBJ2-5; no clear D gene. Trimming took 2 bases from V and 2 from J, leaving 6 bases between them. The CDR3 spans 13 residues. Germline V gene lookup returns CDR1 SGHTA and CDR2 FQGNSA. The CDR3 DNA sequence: TGTGCCAGCAGCTTATGGCAGCAAGAGACCCAGTACTTC. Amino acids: CASSLWQQETQYF.